This TCR beta chain was recovered during a study of CD8+CD57+ T cells in acquired aplastic anemia. CDR3 length equals 12 residues. In germline, CDR1 is DFQATT, CDR2 SNEGSKA (reference sequence). With 7 bases removed from V and 9 bases from J, the gap between germline ends came to 16 bases. Patients chosen for sequencing had CD8+CD57+ cells that had expanded, as shown by flow cytometry. Untreated patients provided the blood samples, with no therapy given before sampling. Genomic DNA acted as the template from which TCR beta VDJ combination and CDR3 sequence profiling were carried out. Using its own MiXCR run on the reads, TCRdb lists one record per CDR3 protein. The sample holds about 200,000 distinct CDR3 sequences, more than 55% seen once.

The specimen sequenced was sorted CD4+, CD8+, or CD8+CD57+ T cells (not recorded which) from PBMCs. The rearrangement links TRBV20-1 to TRBJ2-1; weak D call: TRBD2 (6 bases). This TCR came from a human donor with aplastic anemia. The CDR3 region is CSGRSGGSEQFF. The DNA of the CDR3 is TGCAGTGGCAGGTCCGGGGGTAGTGAGCAGTTCTTC.